Listed below are T cell receptor beta chains from one sample, sequenced in a study of beta chain features in type 1 diabetes. Sequencing used immunoSEQ multiplex PCR; TCRdb keeps in-frame clones, though not all of them. The data contain 680,000 or so clones, roughly a sixth of them seen just once; the ten biggest clones take up under 0.095%. The sample taken for sequencing was naive CD4+ T cells from blood. These receptors all stem from a man aged 18-30 years in good health. CDR3s include the opening cysteine and the closing phenylalanine or tryptophan. Each record gives: CDR3 length, V gene, clone size, J gene, D gene, CDR3 protein, CDR3 DNA. D genes are given only for firm matches. Size values are once, few and many counts, or a class for expanded clones, and some rows have none.

>17|TRBV25-1|NA|TRBJ1-6|TRBD1
CASSDPSPGQGYSPLHF
TGTGCCAGCAGTGACCCCAGCCCGGGACAGGGCTATTCACCCCTCCACTTT
>13|TRBV28|NA|TRBJ1-5|TRBD1
CASRDSGAQPQHF
TGTGCCAGCCGGGACAGCGGGGCTCAGCCCCAGCATTTT
>13|TRBV7-9|few|TRBJ2-1|NA
CASSSTSYNEQFF
TGTGCCAGCAGCTCCACGTCCTACAATGAGCAGTTCTTC
>13|TRBV15|few|TRBJ1-3|NA
CATSRGAVGTIYF
TGTGCCACCAGCAGAGGGGCAGTAGGCACCATATATTTT
>14|TRBV16|NA|TRBJ1-6|NA
CASSQQGWNSPLHF
TGTGCCAGCAGCCAACAGGGTTGGAATTCACCCCTCCACTTT
>13|TRBV6-5|NA|TRBJ1-5|NA
CASSYRDNQPQHF
TGTGCCAGCAGTTATAGGGATAATCAGCCCCAGCATTTT
>15|TRBV28|NA|TRBJ2-7|NA
CASSQPGDVTYEQYF
TGTGCCAGCAGCCAACCGGGGGACGTGACCTACGAGCAGTACTTC
>14|TRBV25-1|NA|TRBJ2-7|NA
CASSDRGTSYEQYF
TGTGCCAGCAGTGACAGGGGTACTTCCTACGAGCAGTACTTC
>14|TRBV6-6|NA|TRBJ1-1|NA
CASSGQLGNTEAFF
TGTGCCAGCAGTGGACAGTTGGGGAACACTGAAGCTTTCTTT
>13|TRBV7-3|NA|TRBJ2-2|NA
CASSLSITGELFF
TGTGCCAGCAGCTTAAGTATCACCGGGGAGCTGTTTTTT
>15|TRBV9|NA|TRBJ2-7|TRBD1
CASSVGLQGAYEQYF
TGTGCCAGCAGCGTAGGTCTACAGGGGGCCTACGAGCAGTACTTC
>17|TRBV11-1|few|TRBJ2-1|TRBD2
CASSPGTSGGFYNEQFF
TGTGCCAGCAGCCCCGGGACTAGCGGGGGGTTCTACAATGAGCAGTTCTTC
>15|TRBV7-3|NA|TRBJ2-7|TRBD1
CASSLTLDRVNEQYF
TGTGCCAGCAGCTTAACCCTGGACAGGGTCAACGAGCAGTACTTC
>11|TRBV20-1|NA|TRBJ1-1|NA
CSARANTEAFF
TGCAGTGCCAGAGCGAACACTGAAGCTTTCTTT
>16|TRBV12-5|few|TRBJ1-5|NA
CASGYHREGGNQPQHF
TGTGCTAGTGGTTATCACAGGGAAGGTGGCAATCAGCCCCAGCATTTT
>15|TRBV10-3|few|TRBJ2-7|NA
CAISESKRLAYEQYF
TGTGCCATCAGTGAGTCGAAACGGTTAGCCTACGAGCAGTACTTC
>15|TRBV28|few|TRBJ2-7|NA
CASSFTRTYAYEQYF
TGTGCCAGCAGTTTTACTCGGACCTATGCCTACGAGCAGTACTTC
>13|TRBV29-1|NA|TRBJ2-7|TRBD1
CSVVRQGVSEQYF
TGCAGCGTCGTTAGACAGGGGGTGTCCGAGCAGTACTTC
>13|TRBV7-9|NA|TRBJ2-2|NA
CASSLAAAGELFF
TGTGCCAGCAGCTTAGCGGCCGCCGGGGAGCTGTTTTTT
>13|TRBV6-1|NA|TRBJ1-4|TRBD1
CASRVTGHEKLFF
TGTGCCAGCAGAGTGACAGGGCATGAAAAACTGTTTTTT